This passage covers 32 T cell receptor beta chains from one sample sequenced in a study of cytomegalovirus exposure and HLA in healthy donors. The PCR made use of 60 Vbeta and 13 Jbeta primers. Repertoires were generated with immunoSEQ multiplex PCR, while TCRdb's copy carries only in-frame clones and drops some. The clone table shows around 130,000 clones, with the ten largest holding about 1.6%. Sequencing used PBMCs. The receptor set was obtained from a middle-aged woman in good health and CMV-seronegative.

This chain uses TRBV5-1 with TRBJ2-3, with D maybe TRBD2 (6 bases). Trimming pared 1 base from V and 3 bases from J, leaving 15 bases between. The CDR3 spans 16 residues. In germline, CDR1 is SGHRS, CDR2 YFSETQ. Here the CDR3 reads CASSLRRVGRTDTQYF. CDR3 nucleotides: TGCGCCAGCAGCTTGAGGAGGGTTGGTCGAACAGATACGCAGTATTTT.

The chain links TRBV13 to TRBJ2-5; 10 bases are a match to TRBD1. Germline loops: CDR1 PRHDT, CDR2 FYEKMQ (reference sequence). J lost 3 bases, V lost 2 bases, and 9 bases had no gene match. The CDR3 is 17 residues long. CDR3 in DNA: TGTGCCAGCAGCTTAAGTTCCTGGACAGGGGGAAAAGAGACCCAGTACTTC. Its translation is CASSLSSWTGGKETQYF.

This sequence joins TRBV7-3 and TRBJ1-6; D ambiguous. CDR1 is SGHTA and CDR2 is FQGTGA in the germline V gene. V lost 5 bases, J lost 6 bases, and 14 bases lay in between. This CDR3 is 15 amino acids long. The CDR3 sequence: CASSLDYPSNSPLHF. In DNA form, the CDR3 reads TGTGCCAGCAGCCTCGACTACCCTTCTAATTCACCCCTCCACTTT.

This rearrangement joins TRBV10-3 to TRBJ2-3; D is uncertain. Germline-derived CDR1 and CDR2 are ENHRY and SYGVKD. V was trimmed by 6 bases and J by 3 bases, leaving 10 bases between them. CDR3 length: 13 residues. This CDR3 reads CAISPTPTDTQYF. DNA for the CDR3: TGTGCCATCAGCCCTACCCCGACAGATACGCAGTATTTT.

CDR3 sequence reads: CAISEGTSGGDNEQFF. The CDR3 DNA reads TGTGCCATCAGTGAGGGGACTAGCGGGGGGGACAATGAGCAGTTCTTC. V and J are TRBV10-3 and TRBJ2-1; 16 bases are shared with TRBD2. V dropped 2 bases and J dropped 5; count of bases not matched to a gene: 0. The CDR3 runs 16 residues. Germline assignment: CDR1 ENHRY and CDR2 SYGVKD.

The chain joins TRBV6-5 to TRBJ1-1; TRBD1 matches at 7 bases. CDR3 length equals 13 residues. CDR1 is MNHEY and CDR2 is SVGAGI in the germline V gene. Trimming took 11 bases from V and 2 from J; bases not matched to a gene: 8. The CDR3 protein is CASRGTENTEAFF. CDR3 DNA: TGTGCCTCCAGGGGGACAGAAAACACTGAAGCTTTCTTT.

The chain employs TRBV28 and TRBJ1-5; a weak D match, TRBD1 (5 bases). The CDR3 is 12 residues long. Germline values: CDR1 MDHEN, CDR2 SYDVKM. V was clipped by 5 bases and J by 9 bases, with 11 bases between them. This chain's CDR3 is CASSPGSRPQHF. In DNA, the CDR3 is TGTGCCAGCAGTCCAGGGTCTAGGCCCCAGCATTTT.

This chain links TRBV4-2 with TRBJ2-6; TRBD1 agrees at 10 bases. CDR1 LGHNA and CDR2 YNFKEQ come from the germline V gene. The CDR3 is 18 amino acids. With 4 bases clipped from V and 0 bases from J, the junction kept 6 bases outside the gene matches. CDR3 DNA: TGTGCCAGCAGCCGCCCGGACAGGGGGGCCTCTGGGGCCAACGTCCTGACTTTC. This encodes CASSRPDRGASGANVLTF.

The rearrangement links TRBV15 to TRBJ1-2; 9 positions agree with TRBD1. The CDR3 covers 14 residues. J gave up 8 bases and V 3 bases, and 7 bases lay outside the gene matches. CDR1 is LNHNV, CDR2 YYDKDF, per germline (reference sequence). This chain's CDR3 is CATSRGTGLEGYTF. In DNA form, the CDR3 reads TGTGCCACCAGCAGGGGGACAGGGCTTGAGGGCTACACCTTC.

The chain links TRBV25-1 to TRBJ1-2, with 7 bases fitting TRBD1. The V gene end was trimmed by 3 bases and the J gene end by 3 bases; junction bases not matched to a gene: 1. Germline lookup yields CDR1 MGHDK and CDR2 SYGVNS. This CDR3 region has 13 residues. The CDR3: CASSETGYYGYTF. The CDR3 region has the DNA TGTGCCAGCAGTGAGACAGGGTACTATGGCTACACCTTC.

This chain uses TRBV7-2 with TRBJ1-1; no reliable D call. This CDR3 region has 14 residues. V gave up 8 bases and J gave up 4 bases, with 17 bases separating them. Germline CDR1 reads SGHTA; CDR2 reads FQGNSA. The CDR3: CASRYMAEGTEAFF. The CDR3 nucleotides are TGTGCCAGCCGGTACATGGCAGAGGGCACTGAAGCTTTCTTT.

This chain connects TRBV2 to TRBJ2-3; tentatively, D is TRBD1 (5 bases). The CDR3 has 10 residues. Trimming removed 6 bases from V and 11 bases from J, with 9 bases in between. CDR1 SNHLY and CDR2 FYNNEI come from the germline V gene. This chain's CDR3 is CASSQGGQYF. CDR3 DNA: TGTGCCAGCAGCCAGGGTGGGCAGTATTTT.

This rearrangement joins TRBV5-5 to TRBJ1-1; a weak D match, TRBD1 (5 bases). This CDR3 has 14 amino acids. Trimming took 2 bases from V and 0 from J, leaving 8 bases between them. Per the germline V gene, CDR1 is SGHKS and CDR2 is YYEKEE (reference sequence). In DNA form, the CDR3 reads TGTGCCAGCAGCTTCGGGGGAATGAACACTGAAGCTTTCTTT. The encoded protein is CASSFGGMNTEAFF.

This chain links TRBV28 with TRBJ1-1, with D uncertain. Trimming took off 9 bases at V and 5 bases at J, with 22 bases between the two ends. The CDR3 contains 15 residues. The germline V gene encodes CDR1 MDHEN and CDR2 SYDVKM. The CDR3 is CASRVGDATRTEAFF. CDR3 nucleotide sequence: TGTGCCAGTCGCGTGGGTGATGCGACGAGGACTGAAGCTTTCTTT.

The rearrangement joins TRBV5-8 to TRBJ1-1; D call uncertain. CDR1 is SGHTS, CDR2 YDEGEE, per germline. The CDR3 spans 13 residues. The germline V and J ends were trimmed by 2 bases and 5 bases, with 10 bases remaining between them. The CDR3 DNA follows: TGTGCCAGCAGCTTTCCCGGAGGGACTGAAGCTTTCTTT. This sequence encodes CASSFPGGTEAFF. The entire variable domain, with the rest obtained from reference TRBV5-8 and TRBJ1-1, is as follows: EAGVTQSPTHLIKTRGQQATLRCSPISGHTSVYWYQQALGLGLQFLLWYDEGEERNRGNFPPRFSGRQFPNYSSELNVNALELEDSALYLCASSFPGGTEAFFGQGTRLTVV.

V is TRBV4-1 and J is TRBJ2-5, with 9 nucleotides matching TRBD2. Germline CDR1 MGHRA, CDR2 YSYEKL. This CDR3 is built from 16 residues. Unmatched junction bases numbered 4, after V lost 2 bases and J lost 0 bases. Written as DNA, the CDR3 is TGCGCCAGCAGCCAACGAATAGCGGGGGACCAAGAGACCCAGTACTTC. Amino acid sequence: CASSQRIAGDQETQYF.

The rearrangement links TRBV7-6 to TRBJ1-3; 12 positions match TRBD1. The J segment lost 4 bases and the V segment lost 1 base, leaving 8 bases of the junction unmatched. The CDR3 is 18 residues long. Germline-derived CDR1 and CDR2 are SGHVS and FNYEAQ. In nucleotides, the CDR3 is TGTGCCAGCAGCTTAGTGTCGGGACAGGGGGCGCTCGGAAACACCATATATTTT. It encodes CASSLVSGQGALGNTIYF. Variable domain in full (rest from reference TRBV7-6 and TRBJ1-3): GAGVSQSPRYKVTKRGQDVALRCDPISGHVSLYWYRQALGQGPEFLTYFNYEAQQDKSGLPNDRFSAERPEGSISTLTIQRTEQRDSAMYRCASSLVSGQGALGNTIYFGEGSWLTVV.

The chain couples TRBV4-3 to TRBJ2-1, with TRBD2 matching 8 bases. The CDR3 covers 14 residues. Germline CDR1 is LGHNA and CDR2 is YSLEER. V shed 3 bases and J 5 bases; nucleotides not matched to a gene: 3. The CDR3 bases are TGCGCCAGCAGCCAGGCACTAGCGGACAATGAGCAGTTCTTC. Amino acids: CASSQALADNEQFF.

CDR3 region: CASTQQGVGTEAFF. CDR3 DNA sequence: TGTGCCAGCACCCAACAGGGTGTGGGGACTGAAGCTTTCTTT. The J gene is TRBJ1-1, the V gene TRBV2; the D gene is possibly TRBD1 (6 bases). Trimming shortened V by 7 bases and J by 5 bases, and 17 bases separated the two germline ends. This CDR3 region has 14 residues. Germline V gives CDR1 SNHLY, CDR2 FYNNEI.

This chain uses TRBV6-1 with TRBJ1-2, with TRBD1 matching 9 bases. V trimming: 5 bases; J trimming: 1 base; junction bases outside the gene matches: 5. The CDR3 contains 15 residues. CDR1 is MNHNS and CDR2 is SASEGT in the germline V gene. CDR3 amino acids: CASSLQGAGNYGYTF. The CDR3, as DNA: TGTGCCAGCAGTCTACAGGGGGCCGGTAACTATGGCTACACCTTC.

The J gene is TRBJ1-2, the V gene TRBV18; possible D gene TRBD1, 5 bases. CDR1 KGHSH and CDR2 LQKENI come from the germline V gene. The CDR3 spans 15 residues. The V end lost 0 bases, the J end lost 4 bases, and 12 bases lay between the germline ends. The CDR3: CASSPPETALYGYTF. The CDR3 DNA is TGTGCCAGCTCACCACCGGAGACAGCCCTCTATGGCTACACCTTC.

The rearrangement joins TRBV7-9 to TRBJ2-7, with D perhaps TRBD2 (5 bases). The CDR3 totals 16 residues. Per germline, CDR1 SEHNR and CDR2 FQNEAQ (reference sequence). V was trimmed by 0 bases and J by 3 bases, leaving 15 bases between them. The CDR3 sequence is CASSLAGREPNYEQYF. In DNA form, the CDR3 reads TGTGCCAGCAGCTTAGCCGGCCGGGAACCCAACTACGAGCAGTACTTC.

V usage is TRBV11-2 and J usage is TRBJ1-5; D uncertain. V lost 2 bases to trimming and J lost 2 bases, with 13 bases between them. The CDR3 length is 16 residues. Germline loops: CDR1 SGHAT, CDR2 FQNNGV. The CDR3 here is CASSLLGLEGNQPQHF. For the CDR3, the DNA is TGTGCCAGCAGCTTACTTGGACTAGAGGGCAATCAGCCCCAGCATTTT.

This CDR3 is CASSLDEGSEQYF. CDR3 DNA sequence: TGTGCCAGCAGCTTAGATGAGGGTTCCGAGCAGTACTTC. The chain employs TRBV11-2 and TRBJ2-7; D possibly corresponds to TRBD2 (5 bases). The V end was cut by 0 bases, the J end by 6 bases, with 9 bases between. This CDR3 spans 13 amino acids. Germline V gene data show CDR1 as SGHAT and CDR2 as FQNNGV.

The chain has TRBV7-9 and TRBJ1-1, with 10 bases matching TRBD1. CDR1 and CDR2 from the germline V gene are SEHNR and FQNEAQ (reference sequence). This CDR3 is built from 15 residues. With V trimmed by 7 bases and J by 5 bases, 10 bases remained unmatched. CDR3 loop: CASTNAGTGDTEAFF. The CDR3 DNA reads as TGTGCCAGCACCAATGCGGGGACAGGGGATACTGAAGCTTTCTTT.

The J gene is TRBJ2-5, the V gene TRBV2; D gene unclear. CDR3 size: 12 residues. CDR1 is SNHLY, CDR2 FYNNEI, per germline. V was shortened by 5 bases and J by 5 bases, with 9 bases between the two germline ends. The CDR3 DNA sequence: TGTGCCAGCAGTCTAAGCTCGGAGACCCAGTACTTC. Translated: CASSLSSETQYF.

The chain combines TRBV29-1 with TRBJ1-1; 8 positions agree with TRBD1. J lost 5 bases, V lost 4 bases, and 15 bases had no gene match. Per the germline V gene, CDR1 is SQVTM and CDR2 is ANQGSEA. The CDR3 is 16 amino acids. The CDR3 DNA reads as TGCAGCGTTGTTGTAGGACAGGGTGTCAAACGGACTGAAGCTTTCTTT. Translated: CSVVVGQGVKRTEAFF.

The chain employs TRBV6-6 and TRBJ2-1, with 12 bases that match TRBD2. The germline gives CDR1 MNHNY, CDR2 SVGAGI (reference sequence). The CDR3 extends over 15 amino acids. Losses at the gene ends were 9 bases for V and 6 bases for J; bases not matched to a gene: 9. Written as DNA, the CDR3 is TGTGCCAGTACTAGCGGGGGGCGTGTTTCCAATGAGCAGTTCTTC. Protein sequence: CASTSGGRVSNEQFF.

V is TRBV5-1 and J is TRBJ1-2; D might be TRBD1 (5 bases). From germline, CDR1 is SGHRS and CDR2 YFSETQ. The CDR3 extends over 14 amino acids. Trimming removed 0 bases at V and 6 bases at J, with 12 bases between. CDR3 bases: TGCGCCAGCAGCTTGGGGCAGGGATTCGATGGCTACACCTTC. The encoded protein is CASSLGQGFDGYTF.

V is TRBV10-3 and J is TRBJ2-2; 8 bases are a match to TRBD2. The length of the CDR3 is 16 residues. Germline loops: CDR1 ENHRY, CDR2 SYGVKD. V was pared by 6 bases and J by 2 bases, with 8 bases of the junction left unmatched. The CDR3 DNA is TGTGCCATCAGCGAAACTAGCGGCATTAACACCGGGGAGCTGTTTTTT. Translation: CAISETSGINTGELFF.

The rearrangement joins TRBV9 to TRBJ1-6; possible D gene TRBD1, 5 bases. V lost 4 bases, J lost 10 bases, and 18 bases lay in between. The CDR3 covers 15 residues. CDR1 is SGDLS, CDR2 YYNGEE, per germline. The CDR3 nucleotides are TGTGCCAGCAGCACCCCGGGAGGGGCTGGATCACCCCTCCACTTT. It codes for CASSTPGGAGSPLHF. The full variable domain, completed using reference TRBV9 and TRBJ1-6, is DSGVTQTPKHLITATGQRVTLRCSPRSGDLSVYWYQQSLDQGLQFLIQYYNGEERAKGNILERFSAQQFPDLHSELNLSSLELGDSALYFCASSTPGGAGSPLHFGNGTRLTVT.

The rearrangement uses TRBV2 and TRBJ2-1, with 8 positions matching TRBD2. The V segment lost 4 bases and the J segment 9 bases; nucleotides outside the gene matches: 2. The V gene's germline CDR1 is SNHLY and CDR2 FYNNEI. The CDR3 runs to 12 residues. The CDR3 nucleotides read TGTGCCAGCAGTGGGCTAGCGGGTGAGCAGTTCTTC. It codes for CASSGLAGEQFF.